One TCR beta chain is described in this entry. Its specificity is not known. Only CD45RO-negative cells positively selected for CCR7 counted as naive CD8 cells, so terminally differentiated effector memory CD45RA+ cells were excluded. Sorted-subset replicate PCRs used roughly 180 ng DNA, some 31,000 T cell genomes. Method: immunoSEQ multiplex PCR; TCRdb's copy keeps in-frame clones and lacks some. Of under 2,000,000 clones in the sample, just under 95% are singletons; the top ten hold less than 1.5%. The sample is drawn from a study of shared clonotypes between healthy human individuals. Study findings and constraints: Clonotype sharing among donors was thought likely to change with sequencing depth. Several donors showed sharing of approximately 4.7% of naive CD4 clonotypes.

The specimen was naive CD8+ T cells sorted from blood. This TCR was recovered from a man between 18 and 35 years old in good health.

CDR3 in DNA: TGTGCCAGCAGCTTAGGGGGCCAAGAGACCCAGTACTTC. Translation: CASSLGGQETQYF. This rearrangement joins TRBV11-3 to TRBJ2-5; D is undetermined. The CDR3 runs to 13 residues. Between the trimmed V and J ends, which lost 1 base and 1 base, there was a span of 4 bases. The germline V gene encodes CDR1 SGHNT and CDR2 YENEEA.